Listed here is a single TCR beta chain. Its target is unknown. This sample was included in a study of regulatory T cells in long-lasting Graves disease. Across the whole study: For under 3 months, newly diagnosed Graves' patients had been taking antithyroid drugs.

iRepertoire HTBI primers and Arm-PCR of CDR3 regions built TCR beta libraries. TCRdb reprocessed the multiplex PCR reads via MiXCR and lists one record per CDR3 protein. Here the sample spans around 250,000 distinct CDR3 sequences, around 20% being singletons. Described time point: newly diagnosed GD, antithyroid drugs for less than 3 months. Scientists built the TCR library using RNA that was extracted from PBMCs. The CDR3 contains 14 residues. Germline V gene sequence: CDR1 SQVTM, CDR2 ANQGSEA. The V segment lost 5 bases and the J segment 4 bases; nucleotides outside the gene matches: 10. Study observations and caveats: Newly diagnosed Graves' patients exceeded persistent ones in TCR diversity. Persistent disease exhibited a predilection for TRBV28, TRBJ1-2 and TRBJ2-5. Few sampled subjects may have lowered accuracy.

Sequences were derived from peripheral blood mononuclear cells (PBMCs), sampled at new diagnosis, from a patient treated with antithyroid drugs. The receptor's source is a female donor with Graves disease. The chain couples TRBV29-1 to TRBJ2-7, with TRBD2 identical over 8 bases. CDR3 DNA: TGCAGCGTTTTCTCCGGGACTAGTGAATACGAGCAGTACTTC. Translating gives CSVFSGTSEYEQYF.